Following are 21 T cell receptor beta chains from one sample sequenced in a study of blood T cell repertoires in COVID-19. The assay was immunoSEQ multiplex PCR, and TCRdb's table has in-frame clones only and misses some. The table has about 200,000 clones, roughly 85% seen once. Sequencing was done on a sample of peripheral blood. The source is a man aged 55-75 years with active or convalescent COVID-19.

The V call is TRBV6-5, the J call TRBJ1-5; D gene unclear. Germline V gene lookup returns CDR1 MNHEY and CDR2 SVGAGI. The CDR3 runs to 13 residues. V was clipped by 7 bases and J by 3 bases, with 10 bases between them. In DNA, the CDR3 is TGTGCCAGCATCCAACAGTACAATCAGCCCCAGCATTTT. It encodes CASIQQYNQPQHF.

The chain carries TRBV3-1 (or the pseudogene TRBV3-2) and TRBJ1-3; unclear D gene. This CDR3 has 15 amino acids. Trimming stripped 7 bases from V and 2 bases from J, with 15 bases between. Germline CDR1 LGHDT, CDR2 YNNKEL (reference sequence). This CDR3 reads CASTNKPQTGNTIYF. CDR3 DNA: TGTGCCAGCACCAACAAACCCCAAACTGGAAACACCATATATTTT.

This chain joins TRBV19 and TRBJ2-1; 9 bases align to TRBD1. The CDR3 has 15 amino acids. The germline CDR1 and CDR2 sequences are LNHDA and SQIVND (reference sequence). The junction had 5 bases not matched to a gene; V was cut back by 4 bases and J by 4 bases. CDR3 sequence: CASSTPGTGYNEQFF. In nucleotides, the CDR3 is TGTGCCAGTAGTACGCCCGGGACAGGGTACAATGAGCAGTTCTTC.

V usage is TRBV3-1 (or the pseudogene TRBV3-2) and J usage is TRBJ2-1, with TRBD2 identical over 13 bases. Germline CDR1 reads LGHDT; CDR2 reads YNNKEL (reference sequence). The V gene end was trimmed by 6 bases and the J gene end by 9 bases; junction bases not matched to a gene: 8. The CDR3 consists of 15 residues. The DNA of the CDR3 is TGTGCCAGCAGTCTCGGACTAGCGGGGGATCCTGAGCAGTTCTTC. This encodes CASSLGLAGDPEQFF.

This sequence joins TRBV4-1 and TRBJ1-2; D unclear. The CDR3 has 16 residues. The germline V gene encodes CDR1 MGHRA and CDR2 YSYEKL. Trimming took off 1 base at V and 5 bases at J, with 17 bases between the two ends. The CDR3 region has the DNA TGCGCCAGCAGCCAAGTGGCTCTGGCGGAGGCTTATGGCTACACCTTC. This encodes CASSQVALAEAYGYTF.

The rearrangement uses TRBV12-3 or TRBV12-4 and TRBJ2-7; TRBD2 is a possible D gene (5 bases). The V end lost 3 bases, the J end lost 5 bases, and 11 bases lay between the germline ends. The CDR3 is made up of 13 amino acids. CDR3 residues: CASSFQSGNEQYF. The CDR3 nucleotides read TGTGCCAGCAGTTTTCAGTCGGGGAACGAGCAGTACTTC.

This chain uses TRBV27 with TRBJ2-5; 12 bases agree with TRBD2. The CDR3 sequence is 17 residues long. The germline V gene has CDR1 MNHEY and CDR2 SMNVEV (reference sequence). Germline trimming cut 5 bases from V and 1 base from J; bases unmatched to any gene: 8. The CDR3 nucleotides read TGTGCCAGCAGTCTTCTAGCGGGGGGGCTCAGCCAAGAGACCCAGTACTTC. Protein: CASSLLAGGLSQETQYF.

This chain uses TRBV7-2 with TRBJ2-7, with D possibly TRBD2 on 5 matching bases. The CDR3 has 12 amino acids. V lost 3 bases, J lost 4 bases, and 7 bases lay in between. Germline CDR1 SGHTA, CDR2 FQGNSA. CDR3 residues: CASSFGEYEQYF. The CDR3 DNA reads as TGTGCCAGCAGCTTCGGGGAATACGAGCAGTACTTC.

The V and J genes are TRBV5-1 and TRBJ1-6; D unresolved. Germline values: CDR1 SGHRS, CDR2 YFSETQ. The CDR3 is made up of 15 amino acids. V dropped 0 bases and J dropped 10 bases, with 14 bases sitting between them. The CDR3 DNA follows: TGCGCCAGCAGCTTGGCCGGTCCTCGATACTCACCCCTCCACTTT. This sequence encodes CASSLAGPRYSPLHF.

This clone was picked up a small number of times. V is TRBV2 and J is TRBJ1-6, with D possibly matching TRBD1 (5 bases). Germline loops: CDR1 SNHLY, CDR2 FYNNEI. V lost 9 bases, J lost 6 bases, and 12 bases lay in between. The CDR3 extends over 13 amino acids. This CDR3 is CASIDRPNSPLHF. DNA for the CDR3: TGTGCCAGTATCGACAGACCTAATTCACCCCTCCACTTT.

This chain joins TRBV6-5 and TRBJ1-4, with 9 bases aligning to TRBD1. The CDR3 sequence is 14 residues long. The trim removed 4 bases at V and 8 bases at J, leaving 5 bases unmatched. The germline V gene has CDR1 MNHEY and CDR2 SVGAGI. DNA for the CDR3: TGTGCCAGCAGTTCGGACAGGGGAGACGAAAAACTGTTTTTT. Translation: CASSSDRGDEKLFF.

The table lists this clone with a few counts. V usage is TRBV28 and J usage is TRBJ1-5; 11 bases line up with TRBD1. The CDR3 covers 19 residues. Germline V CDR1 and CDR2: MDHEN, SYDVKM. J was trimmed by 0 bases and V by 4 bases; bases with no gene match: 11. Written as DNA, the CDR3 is TGTGCCAGCAGTTCTTTTTCCGGGACAGGGGGGTATAGCAATCAGCCCCAGCATTTT. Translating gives CASSSFSGTGGYSNQPQHF.

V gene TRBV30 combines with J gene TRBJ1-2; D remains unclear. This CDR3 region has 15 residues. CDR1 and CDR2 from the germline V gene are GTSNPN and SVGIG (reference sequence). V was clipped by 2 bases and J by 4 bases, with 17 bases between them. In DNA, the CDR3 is TGTGCCTGGAGTAAGGTTGGAGGAGGATCCTATGGCTACACCTTC. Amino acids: CAWSKVGGGSYGYTF.

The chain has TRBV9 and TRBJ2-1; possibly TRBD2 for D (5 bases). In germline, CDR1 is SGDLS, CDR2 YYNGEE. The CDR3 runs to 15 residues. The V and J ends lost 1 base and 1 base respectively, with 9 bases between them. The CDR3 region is CASSVRAVSYNEQFF. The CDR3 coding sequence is TGTGCCAGCAGCGTAAGAGCGGTTTCCTACAATGAGCAGTTCTTC.

The CDR3 DNA reads as TGTGCCATCAGCTTGTTTGGACTAGCGGGGAACAATGAGCAGTTCTTC. Protein: CAISLFGLAGNNEQFF. The rearrangement uses TRBV10-3 and TRBJ2-1; 12 nucleotides line up with TRBD2. The junction had 8 bases not matched to a gene; V was cut back by 6 bases and J by 5 bases. The germline gives CDR1 ENHRY, CDR2 SYGVKD. The CDR3 loop spans 16 amino acids.

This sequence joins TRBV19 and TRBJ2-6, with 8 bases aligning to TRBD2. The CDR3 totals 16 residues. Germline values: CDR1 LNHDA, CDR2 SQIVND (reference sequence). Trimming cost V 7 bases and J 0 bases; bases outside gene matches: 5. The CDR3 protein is CASNSRGGSGANVLTF. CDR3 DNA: TGTGCCAGTAACTCACGGGGGGGCTCTGGGGCCAACGTCCTGACTTTC.

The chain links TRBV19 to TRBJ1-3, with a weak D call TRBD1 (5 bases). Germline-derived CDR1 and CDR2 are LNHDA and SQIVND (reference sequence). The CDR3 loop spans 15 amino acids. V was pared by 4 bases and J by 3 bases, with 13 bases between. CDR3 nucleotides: TGTGCCAGTAGTAAGGACACCCGAAGTGGAAACACCATATATTTT. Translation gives CASSKDTRSGNTIYF.

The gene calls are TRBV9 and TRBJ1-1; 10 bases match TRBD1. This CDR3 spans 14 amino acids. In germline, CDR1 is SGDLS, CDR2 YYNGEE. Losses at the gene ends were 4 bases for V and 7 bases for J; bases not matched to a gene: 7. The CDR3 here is CASSPGQGEGEAFF. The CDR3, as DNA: TGTGCCAGCAGCCCAGGACAGGGGGAGGGTGAAGCTTTCTTT.

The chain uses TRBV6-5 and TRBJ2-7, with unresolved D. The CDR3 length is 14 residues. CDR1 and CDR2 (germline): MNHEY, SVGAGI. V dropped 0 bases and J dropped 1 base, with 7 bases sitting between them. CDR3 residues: CASSYSFPSYEQYF. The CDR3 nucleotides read TGTGCCAGCAGTTACTCGTTCCCGTCCTACGAGCAGTACTTC.

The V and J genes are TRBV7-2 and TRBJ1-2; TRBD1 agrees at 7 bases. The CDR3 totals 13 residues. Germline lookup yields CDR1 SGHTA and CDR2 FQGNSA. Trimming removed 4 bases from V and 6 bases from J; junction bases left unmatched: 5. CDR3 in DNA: TGTGCCAGCAGCTCCCAGGGGGTTCATGGCTACACCTTC. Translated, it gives CASSSQGVHGYTF.

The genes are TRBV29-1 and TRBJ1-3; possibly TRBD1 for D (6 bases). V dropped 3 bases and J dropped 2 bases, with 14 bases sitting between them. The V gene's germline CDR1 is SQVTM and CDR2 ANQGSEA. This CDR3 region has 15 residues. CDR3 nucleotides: TGCAGCGTTGAGTTGTGGCAGGGGCCTGGAAACACCATATATTTT. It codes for CSVELWQGPGNTIYF.